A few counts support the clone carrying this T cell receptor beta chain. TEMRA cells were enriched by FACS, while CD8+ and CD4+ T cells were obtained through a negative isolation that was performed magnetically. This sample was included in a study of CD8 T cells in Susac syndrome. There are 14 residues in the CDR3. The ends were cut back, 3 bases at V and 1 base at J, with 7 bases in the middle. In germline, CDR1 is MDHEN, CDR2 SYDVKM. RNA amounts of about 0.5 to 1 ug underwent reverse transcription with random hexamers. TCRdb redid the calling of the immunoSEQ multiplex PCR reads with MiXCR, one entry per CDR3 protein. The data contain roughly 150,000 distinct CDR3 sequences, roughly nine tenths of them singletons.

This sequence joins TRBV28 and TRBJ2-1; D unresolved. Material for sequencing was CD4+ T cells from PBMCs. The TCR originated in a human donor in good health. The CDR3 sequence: CASSLGLSYNEQFF. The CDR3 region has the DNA TGTGCCAGCAGTTTGGGCTTATCCTACAATGAGCAGTTCTTC. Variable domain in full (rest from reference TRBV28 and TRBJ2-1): DVKVTQSSRYLVKRTGEKVFLECVQDMDHENMFWYRQDPGLGLRLIYFSYDVKMKEKGDIPEGYSVSREKKERFSLILESASTNQTSMYLCASSLGLSYNEQFFGPGTRLTVL.